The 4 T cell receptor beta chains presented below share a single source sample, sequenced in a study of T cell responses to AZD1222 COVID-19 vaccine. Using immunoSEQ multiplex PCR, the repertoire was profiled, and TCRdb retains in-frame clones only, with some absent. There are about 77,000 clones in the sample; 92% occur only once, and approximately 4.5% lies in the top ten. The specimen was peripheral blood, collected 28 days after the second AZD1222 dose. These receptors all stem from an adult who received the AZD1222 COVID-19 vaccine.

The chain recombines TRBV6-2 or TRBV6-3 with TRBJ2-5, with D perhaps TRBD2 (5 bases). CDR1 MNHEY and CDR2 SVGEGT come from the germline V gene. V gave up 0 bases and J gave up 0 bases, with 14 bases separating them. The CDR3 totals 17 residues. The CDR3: CASSYSLNARDQETQYF. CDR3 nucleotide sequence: TGTGCCAGCAGTTACTCGTTAAACGCGAGGGACCAAGAGACCCAGTACTTC.

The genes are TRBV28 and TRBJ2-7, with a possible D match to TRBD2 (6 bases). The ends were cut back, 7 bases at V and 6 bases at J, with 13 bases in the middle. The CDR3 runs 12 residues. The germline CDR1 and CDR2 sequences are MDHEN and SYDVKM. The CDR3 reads CASNPGRREQYF. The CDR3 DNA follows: TGTGCCAGCAATCCAGGGAGGCGCGAGCAGTACTTC.

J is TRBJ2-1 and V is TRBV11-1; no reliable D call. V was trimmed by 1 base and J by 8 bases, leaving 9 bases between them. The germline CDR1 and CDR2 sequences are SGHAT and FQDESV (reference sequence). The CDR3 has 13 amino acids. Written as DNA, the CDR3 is TGTGCCAGCAGCTTAGAGAATGCCCATGAGCAGTTCTTC. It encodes CASSLENAHEQFF.

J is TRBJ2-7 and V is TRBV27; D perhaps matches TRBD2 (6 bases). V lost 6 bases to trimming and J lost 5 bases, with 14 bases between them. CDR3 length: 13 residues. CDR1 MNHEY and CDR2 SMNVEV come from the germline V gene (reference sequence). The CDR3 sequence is CASRRSGADEQYF. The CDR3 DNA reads TGTGCCAGCAGGCGATCGGGAGCTGACGAGCAGTACTTC.